This TCR beta chain is drawn from a study of cytomegalovirus exposure and HLA in healthy donors. General study results and limits: Presence/absence analyses assumed roughly uniform sequencing depth across donors. Immune exposure data for these donors was limited to CMV serostatus.

Note on this clone: Its specificity is not known.

The CDR3 runs to 13 residues. The V gene lost 1 base and the J gene lost 7 bases, with 6 bases spanning the gap. Per the germline V gene, CDR1 is SGDLS and CDR2 is YYNGEE. This PCR relied on a set of 60 Vbeta primers and 13 Jbeta primers. The protocol was immunoSEQ multiplex PCR, while the TCRdb copy is restricted to in-frame clones and leaves out a portion. The sample has roughly 100,000 clones, about 80% seen once. The clonotype comes from a man in his forties or fifties in good health and CMV-seronegative. The sequenced material came from PBMCs. The genes are TRBV9 and TRBJ1-6; D may be TRBD1 (6 bases). CDR3 protein: CASSVQGNSPLHF. The CDR3 DNA follows: TGTGCCAGCAGCGTACAGGGGAATTCACCCCTCCACTTT. Full variable domain (outside the CDR3, taken from reference TRBV9 and TRBJ1-6): DSGVTQTPKHLITATGQRVTLRCSPRSGDLSVYWYQQSLDQGLQFLIQYYNGEERAKGNILERFSAQQFPDLHSELNLSSLELGDSALYFCASSVQGNSPLHFGNGTRLTVT.